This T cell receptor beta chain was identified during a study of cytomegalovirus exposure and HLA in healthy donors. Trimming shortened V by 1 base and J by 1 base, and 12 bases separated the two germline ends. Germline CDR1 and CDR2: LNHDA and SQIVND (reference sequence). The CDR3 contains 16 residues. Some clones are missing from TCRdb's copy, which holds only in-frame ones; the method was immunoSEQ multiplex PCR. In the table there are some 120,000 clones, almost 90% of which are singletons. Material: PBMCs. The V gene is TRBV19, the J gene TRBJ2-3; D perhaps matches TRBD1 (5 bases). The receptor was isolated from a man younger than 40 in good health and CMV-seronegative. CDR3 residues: CASSIVPSTGTDTQYF. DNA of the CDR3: TGTGCCAGTAGTATAGTCCCCTCGACAGGCACAGATACGCAGTATTTT.